This TCR beta chain was sequenced in a study of T cells in Graves' hyperthyroidism and ophthalmopathy. RNA transcripts gave rise to amplified TCR beta CDR3 regions. The HTBI set primed first-round TCR CDR3 RT-PCR. TCRdb fed the multiplex PCR reads into MiXCR, producing one record per CDR3 protein. The data contain 650,000 to 750,000 distinct CDR3 sequences, 14% of them singletons. The CDR3 totals 19 residues. V lost 5 bases to trimming and J lost 3 bases; unmatched junction nucleotides: 20. Germline V gives CDR1 MNHNS, CDR2 SASEGT. The sequencing input was blood. The source is a young woman with Graves' hyperthyroidism. The chain employs TRBV6-1 and TRBJ1-1; 8 bases fit TRBD1. CDR3 bases: TGTGCCAGCAGTTCCGGGACAGGCCATGATTATAGATTGGACACTGAAGCTTTCTTT. This codes for CASSSGTGHDYRLDTEAFF.